This T cell receptor (beta chain) was recovered during a study of blood T cell repertoires in COVID-19. As for the study in general: Whether acute or convalescent, the COVID-19 samples came from the United States, Italy and Spain. Sources were T cells, B-cell-depleted T cells, or PBMCs; the material itself was cDNA or gDNA.

In the original analysis: Estimation of nucleated cell counts was performed using reference gene primer amplification. TCRdb keeps only in-frame clones here, not all; method: immunoSEQ multiplex PCR. The DNA was the basis for D and trimming; V, J and clone size are from that table. In the table there are approximately 220,000 clones, approximately 80% of which are singletons. The CDR3 is 14 residues long. Looked up from germline, CDR1 is SGHNT and CDR2 is YENEEA. Deletions cut 1 base from V and 0 bases from J, with 6 bases between. This rearrangement joins TRBV11-3 to TRBJ2-5; possible D gene TRBD2, 5 bases. The specimen sequenced was peripheral blood. The receptor comes from a woman aged 80 or older with acute or convalescent COVID-19. The CDR3 loop is CASSLAGNQETQYF. The CDR3 DNA follows: TGTGCCAGCAGCTTAGCGGGAAACCAAGAGACCCAGTACTTC.